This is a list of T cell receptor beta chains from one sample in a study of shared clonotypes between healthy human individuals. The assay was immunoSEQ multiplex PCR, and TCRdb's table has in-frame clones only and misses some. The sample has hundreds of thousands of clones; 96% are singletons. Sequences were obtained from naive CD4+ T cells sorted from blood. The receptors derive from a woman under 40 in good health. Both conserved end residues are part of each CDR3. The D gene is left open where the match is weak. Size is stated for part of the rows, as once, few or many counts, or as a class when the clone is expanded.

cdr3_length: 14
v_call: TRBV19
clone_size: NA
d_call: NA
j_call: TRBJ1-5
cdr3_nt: TGTGCCAGTAGTACCGGGACTCTGGGTGGGCCCCAGCATTTT
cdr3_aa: CASSTGTLGGPQHF

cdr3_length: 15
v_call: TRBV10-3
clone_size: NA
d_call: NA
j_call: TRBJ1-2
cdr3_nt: TGTGCCATCAGTTCCCGGGACACCTCTAACTATGGCTACACCTTC
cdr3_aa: CAISSRDTSNYGYTF

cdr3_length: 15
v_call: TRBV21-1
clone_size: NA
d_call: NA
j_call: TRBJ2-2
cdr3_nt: TGTGCCAGCAGCAAAGCTCTAGCGGGAGGTGGGGAGCTGTTTTTT
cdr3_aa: CASSKALAGGGELFF

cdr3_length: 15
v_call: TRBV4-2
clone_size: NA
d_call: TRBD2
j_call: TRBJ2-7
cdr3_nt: TGTGCCAGCAGCCCATCAAGGACTAGCTCCTACGAGCAGTACTTC
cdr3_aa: CASSPSRTSSYEQYF

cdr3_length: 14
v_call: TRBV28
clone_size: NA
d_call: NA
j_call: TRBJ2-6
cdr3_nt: TGTGCCAGCTTTACGGACTCTGGGGCCAACGTCCTGACTTTC
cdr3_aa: CASFTDSGANVLTF

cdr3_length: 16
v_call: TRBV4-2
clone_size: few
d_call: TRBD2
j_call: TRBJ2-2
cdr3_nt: TGTGCCAGCGTACGACTAGCGGGATCGGGCACCGGGGAGCTGTTTTTT
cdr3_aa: CASVRLAGSGTGELFF

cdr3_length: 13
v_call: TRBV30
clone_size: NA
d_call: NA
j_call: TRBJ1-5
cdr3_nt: TGTGCCTGGAGTGTCAGGGAGAATCAGCCCCAGCATTTT
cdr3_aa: CAWSVRENQPQHF

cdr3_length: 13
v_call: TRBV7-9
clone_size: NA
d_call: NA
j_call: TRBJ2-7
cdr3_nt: TGTGCCAGCAGCGACCGGGGCCCCTACGAGCAGTACTTC
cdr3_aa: CASSDRGPYEQYF

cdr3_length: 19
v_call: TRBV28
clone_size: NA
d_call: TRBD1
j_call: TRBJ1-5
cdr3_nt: TGTGCCAGCAGCTCGGGACAGCCTAGTAGGGGTCTCCGCAATCAGCCCCAGCATTTT
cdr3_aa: CASSSGQPSRGLRNQPQHF

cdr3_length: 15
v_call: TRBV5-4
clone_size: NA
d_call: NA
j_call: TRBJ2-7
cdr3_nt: TGTGCCAGCAGCTTGAGGGTCAGTGCTAATTACGAGCAGTACTTC
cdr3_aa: CASSLRVSANYEQYF

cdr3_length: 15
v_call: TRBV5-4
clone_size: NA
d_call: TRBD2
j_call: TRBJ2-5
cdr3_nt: TGTGCCAGCAGCTTACCCGTGAGCGGGGGAGAGACCCAGTACTTC
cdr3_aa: CASSLPVSGGETQYF

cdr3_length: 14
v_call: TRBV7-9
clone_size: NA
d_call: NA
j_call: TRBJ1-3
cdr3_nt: TGTGCCAGCAGCTTCCGACAGGAGGAAAACACCATATATTTT
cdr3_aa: CASSFRQEENTIYF

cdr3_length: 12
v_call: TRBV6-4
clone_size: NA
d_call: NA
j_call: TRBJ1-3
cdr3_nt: TGTGCCAGCACCACATCCGGCAACACCATATATTTT
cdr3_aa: CASTTSGNTIYF

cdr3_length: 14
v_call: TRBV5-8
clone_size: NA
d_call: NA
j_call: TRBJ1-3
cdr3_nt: TGTGCCAGCAGCTTGCGGGGGACTGGAAACACCATATATTTT
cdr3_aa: CASSLRGTGNTIYF

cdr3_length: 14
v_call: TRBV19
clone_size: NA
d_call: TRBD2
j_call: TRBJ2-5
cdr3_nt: TGTGCCAGTAGTAGTCGGGAGGGCCAAGAGACCCAGTACTTC
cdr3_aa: CASSSREGQETQYF

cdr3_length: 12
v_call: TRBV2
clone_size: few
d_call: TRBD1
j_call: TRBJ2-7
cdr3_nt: TGTGCCAGCCAACAGGGGGCAGCCGAGCAGTACTTC
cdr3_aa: CASQQGAAEQYF

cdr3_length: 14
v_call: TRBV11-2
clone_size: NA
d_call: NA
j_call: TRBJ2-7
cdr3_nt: TGTGCCAGCAGTCTAGGGTACAGGGTTTACGAGCAGTACTTC
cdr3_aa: CASSLGYRVYEQYF